This TCR beta chain was captured by sequencing in a study of immune heterogeneity within non-small cell lung tumors (dated by TCRdb to between 2017 and 2018). Background for the entire study: By histology, the tumors were several squamous cell carcinomas, 10 non-squamous carcinomas and 1 tumor not otherwise specified. To examine intratumoral immune heterogeneity, the study used whole-exome sequencing, RNA-seq and TCR beta repertoire sequencing on multiple spatially distinct regions of each NSCLC tumor. Transcriptome data were available for just 35 to 50 loci from around twelve patients, whereas TCR repertoire analysis spanned 57 tumor loci from approximately 14 patients. Binding of neoantigens to the HLA alleles of each patient was predicted with netMHCpan-3.0 for mutant peptides of 8 to 11 amino acids. Summary of the overall study and its limitations: Local tumor mutational burden and local T-cell repertoire clonality had a statistically significant but moderate positive correlation (R about 0.3). High-frequency TCR beta clonotypes were found to be largely distinct between individual patients. Within a patient, the same dominant CDR3B clonotypes appeared at multiple loci, but different tumor locations also contained unique high-frequency clones.

This clonotype turned up a few times. It has no known antigen specificity. No much larger clone exists at a distance of one base, and base qualities are not known. CDR1 LGHDT and CDR2 YNNKEL are derived from the germline V gene (reference sequence). Measured from the cysteine to the phenylalanine, the CDR3 is 14 residues long. CDR3 DNA only is kept here, 42 bases in frame from base 1. V was cut back by 1 base and J by 6 bases, leaving a gap of 10 bases between them. The TCR beta CDR3 region was amplified with a multiplex PCR system whose first round of about 9 cycles used 32 V-gene forward primers and 13 J-gene reverse primers. First-round PCR used a QIAGEN Multiplex PCR Kit, and primer sequences were filed in Chinese patent CN105087789A. In a second PCR round, Illumina universal primers were added with the Phusion High-Fidelity PCR Kit. Sequencing of the TCR libraries was done on the Illumina HiSeq X Ten platform in paired-end mode with a 151 bp read length. In the paper's pipeline: Reads lacking multiplex PCR primers were removed with Cutadapt, read pairs were merged with PEAR, and CDR3 regions were called with MiXCR default settings. Shannon entropy measured repertoire diversity, and clonality was calculated as one minus the Shannon entropy divided by the ln of the count of productive unique sequences. A clonotype counted as a dominant or high-frequency T-cell clone when its frequency was 0.5% or higher. TCRdb redid the processing of the public reads, applying fastp at Q25 and MiXCR, and retained in-frame beta chains. For every CDR3 protein sequence, its rows merge into one entry that carries the most common genes and DNA. These V and J calls derive from TCRdb rather than the authors' analysis. The table for this sample lists 5,000 or so distinct CDR3 sequences; 20% to 25% of them were counted only once. Of the sample, approximately 11% is held by the ten largest clones.

The TCR template was genomic DNA extracted from bulk tumor tissue, and 600 to 650 ng of gDNA was amplified for each sample. During surgery, multiple biopsies were taken from each primary tumor, with sampling sites spaced as far apart as possible within the tumor mass. The study cohort was described as untreated, and the patients were newly diagnosed NSCLC cases having curative surgery. The samples came from about 16 patients with newly diagnosed non-small cell lung cancer who were having surgery intended to be curative. Resected tumor masses were reviewed by two independent pathologists. Only DNA and RNA samples of high quality went on to sequencing.

This TCR derives from a man aged 60 to 69 with non-small cell lung cancer. The chain employs TRBV3-1 and TRBJ1-5, with no confidently assigned D gene. The sequenced material came from lung tumor tissue. Here is the DNA: TGTGCCAGCAGCCAAGGAGGGTCGGGTCAGCCCCAGCATTTT. Protein translation: CASSQGGSGQPQHF.